Presented here are 5 T cell receptor beta chains from one specimen sequenced in a study of OX40 agonist ivuxolimab in advanced cancers. TCRdb keeps only in-frame clones here, not all; method: immunoSEQ multiplex PCR. The repertoire consists of more than 45,000 clones, with approximately 80% occurring once and the leading ten covering about 3.7%. The sequences come from CD4+ or CD8+ T cells sorted from blood, collected in a trial of the OX40 agonist ivuxolimab. All receptors derive from an adult with an advanced solid tumor such as melanoma, head and neck, liver or kidney cancer.

The V call is TRBV19, the J call TRBJ2-4; 7 bases line up with TRBD2. Germline V CDR1 and CDR2: LNHDA, SQIVND (reference sequence). The V segment lost 1 base and the J segment 6 bases; nucleotides outside the gene matches: 18. The CDR3 totals 19 residues. The CDR3, as DNA: TGTGCCAGTAGTATAGTGGCAGGGCGGACTAGTCCGGGGAGAAACATTCAGTACTTC. Translating it yields CASSIVAGRTSPGRNIQYF.

The chain has TRBV7-2 and TRBJ1-5; 9 bases map to TRBD1. CDR1 is SGHTA and CDR2 is FQGNSA in the germline V gene. The CDR3 contains 15 residues. V lost 3 bases, J lost 6 bases, and 6 bases stayed unmatched. The CDR3 spells CASSFGQGWGQPQHF. The CDR3 DNA follows: TGTGCCAGCAGCTTCGGACAGGGGTGGGGTCAGCCCCAGCATTTT.

The CDR3 loop is CASSSQGAVEQYF. The DNA of the CDR3 is TGTGCCAGCAGTTCACAGGGGGCGGTTGAGCAGTACTTC. The rearrangement links TRBV6-5 to TRBJ2-7, with 9 bases fitting TRBD1. CDR3 length: 13 residues. The ends lost 4 bases at V and 7 bases at J; junction bases unmatched: 5. Germline values: CDR1 MNHEY, CDR2 SVGAGI.

The rearrangement uses TRBV29-1 and TRBJ1-1, with D tentatively TRBD1 (6 bases). V was shortened by 7 bases and J by 1 base, with 7 bases between the two germline ends. CDR3 length: 11 amino acids. The germline CDR1 and CDR2 sequences are SQVTM and ANQGSEA. The CDR3 coding sequence is TGCAGCGCCAGGGGGAACACTGAAGCTTTCTTT. Protein: CSARGNTEAFF.

The chain joins TRBV7-3 to TRBJ1-1, with D perhaps matching TRBD1 (5 bases). Trimming pared 1 base from V and 6 bases from J, leaving 15 bases between. Germline CDR1 is SGHTA and CDR2 is FQGTGA. CDR3 length equals 15 residues. The CDR3 region is CASSLNPGHRPEAFF. The CDR3, as DNA: TGTGCCAGCAGCTTAAATCCAGGGCATAGGCCTGAAGCTTTCTTT.